The 20 T cell receptor beta chains below were found in one sample sequenced in a study of graft-versus-host responses after intestinal transplantation. The protocol was immunoSEQ multiplex PCR, while the TCRdb copy is restricted to in-frame clones and leaves out a portion. Here the sample spans more than 45,000 clones, more than 75% being singletons. The input for sequencing was PBMCs, taken roughly 120 days after intestinal transplantation. These receptors came from a human patient who received an intestinal transplant, so some T cells may come from the graft donor.

The rearrangement links TRBV27 to TRBJ2-3; 11 positions match TRBD2. Germline CDR1 and CDR2: MNHEY and SMNVEV (reference sequence). This CDR3 comprises 21 residues. V shed 3 bases, J shed 4 bases, and the junction held 21 bases outside the gene matches. The CDR3: CASSFLSGPLAGERPPDTQYF. The CDR3 DNA reads TGTGCCAGCAGTTTCCTATCGGGGCCACTAGCGGGGGAGCGGCCCCCAGATACGCAGTATTTT.

The chain links TRBV18 to TRBJ2-7; no reliable D call. This CDR3 spans 15 amino acids. V shed 3 bases and J shed 3 bases, with 15 bases lying between them. CDR1 KGHSH and CDR2 LQKENI come from the germline V gene. As DNA, the CDR3 is TGTGCCAGCTCACCCAGTTCGGTCTCTCTCTACGAGCAGTACTTC. As protein: CASSPSSVSLYEQYF.

V and J are TRBV2 and TRBJ2-7; possible D gene TRBD1, 5 bases. Germline V gene lookup returns CDR1 SNHLY and CDR2 FYNNEI. The V end was cut by 5 bases, the J end by 7 bases, with 9 bases between. The CDR3 contains 11 residues. The CDR3 region has the DNA TGTGCCAGCAGTCTAGGACAAGAGCAGTACTTC. Translated: CASSLGQEQYF.

The chain employs TRBV5-1 and TRBJ1-5, with TRBD1 matching over 7 bases. This CDR3 contains 15 residues. V was pared by 0 bases and J by 7 bases, with 7 bases of the junction left unmatched. In germline, CDR1 is SGHRS, CDR2 YFSETQ. The CDR3 region is CASSLEGAFSQPQHF. In nucleotides, the CDR3 is TGCGCCAGCAGCTTGGAGGGGGCCTTTTCCCAGCCCCAGCATTTT.

This rearrangement joins TRBV27 to TRBJ2-5; perhaps D is TRBD1 or TRBD2 (5 bases each). Germline V gene data show CDR1 as MNHEY and CDR2 as SMNVEV (reference sequence). CDR3 length equals 14 residues. V lost 6 bases, J lost 0 bases, and 11 bases lay in between. Here the CDR3 reads CASRRGRNQETQYF. The CDR3 DNA reads TGTGCCAGCAGAAGGGGACGGAACCAAGAGACCCAGTACTTC.

The chain is built from TRBV18 and TRBJ2-1; D is perhaps TRBD1 (5 bases). Trimming cost V 0 bases and J 8 bases, with 14 bases left between them. The CDR3 runs 15 residues. CDR1 is KGHSH, CDR2 LQKENI, per germline. The CDR3 DNA reads as TGTGCCAGCTCACCACCGGGATTTGGGGCCCATGAGCAGTTCTTC. It translates to CASSPPGFGAHEQFF.

The genes are TRBV28 and TRBJ2-3; D is perhaps TRBD1 or TRBD2 (5 bases each). Germline V gene sequence: CDR1 MDHEN, CDR2 SYDVKM. The CDR3 consists of 16 residues. Trimming shortened V by 5 bases and J by 4 bases, and 19 bases separated the two germline ends. Written as DNA, the CDR3 is TGTGCCAGCAGTCCCGGGGCTTCCCCTGAGGCAGATACGCAGTATTTT. Translating gives CASSPGASPEADTQYF.

The genes are TRBV2 and TRBJ2-7, with D tentatively TRBD1 (6 bases). V lost 8 bases to trimming and J lost 1 base, with 9 bases between them. The CDR3 extends over 12 amino acids. The germline V gene encodes CDR1 SNHLY and CDR2 FYNNEI. CDR3 DNA: TGTGCCAGCGACCAGGGGTCCTACGAGCAGTACTTC. This translates into CASDQGSYEQYF. Looking up the rest from reference TRBV2 and TRBJ2-7 gives the full variable domain: EPEVTQTPSHQVTQMGQEVILRCVPISNHLYFYWYRQILGQKVEFLVSFYNNEISEKSEIFDDQFSVERPDGSNFTLKIRSTKLEDSAMYFCASDQGSYEQYFGPGTRLTVT.

This chain connects TRBV27 to TRBJ2-1; 8 bases are shared with TRBD2. The V gene's germline CDR1 is MNHEY and CDR2 SMNVEV (reference sequence). This CDR3 is built from 17 residues. Unmatched junction bases numbered 12, after V lost 1 base and J lost 7 bases. CDR3 nucleotide sequence: TGTGCCAGCAGTTTATACGGGGGGGGAACCGCTCGGAATGAGCAGTTCTTC. This translates into CASSLYGGGTARNEQFF.

This chain links TRBV5-7 with TRBJ2-5; TRBD2 is a possible D gene (6 bases). TRBV5-7 is assigned to the ORF class and has an uncertain function. There are 14 residues in the CDR3. V lost 0 bases and J 0 bases, leaving 6 bases between the germline ends. This CDR3 reads CASSLGGNQETQYF. The CDR3 DNA reads as TGTGCCAGCAGCTTGGGCGGGAACCAAGAGACCCAGTACTTC.

The sample holds one count of this clone. This sequence joins TRBV19 and TRBJ1-1, with D perhaps matching TRBD1 (6 bases). The CDR3 length is 14 residues. Trimming cost V 3 bases and J 4 bases, with 12 bases left between them. CDR1 LNHDA and CDR2 SQIVND come from the germline V gene (reference sequence). CDR3 loop: CASSIWGGATEAFF. The CDR3 DNA reads as TGTGCCAGTAGTATTTGGGGGGGGGCCACTGAAGCTTTCTTT. Complete variable domain (other parts from reference TRBV19 and TRBJ1-1): DGGITQSPKYLFRKEGQNVTLSCEQNLNHDAMYWYRQDPGQGLRLIYYSQIVNDFQKGDIAEGYSVSREKKESFPLTVTSAQKNPTAFYLCASSIWGGATEAFFGQGTRLTVV.

In its sample, this clone was seen once. V usage is TRBV10-3 and J usage is TRBJ1-1; D is unclear. V gave up 6 bases and J gave up 4 bases, with 12 bases separating them. This CDR3 contains 13 residues. CDR1 is ENHRY, CDR2 SYGVKD, per germline. CDR3 amino acids: CAIRNRAVTEAFF. In nucleotides, the CDR3 is TGTGCCATCAGGAATCGGGCGGTCACTGAAGCTTTCTTT.

The V call is TRBV28, the J call TRBJ1-3, with D unresolved. V was pared by 7 bases and J by 1 base, with 11 bases between. Germline V gene sequence: CDR1 MDHEN, CDR2 SYDVKM. This CDR3 comprises 14 residues. CDR3 coding DNA: TGTGCCAGCATGAGCAGGAGGTCTGGAAACACCATATATTTT. Protein product: CASMSRRSGNTIYF. The whole variable domain, remainder taken from reference TRBV28 and TRBJ1-3, is DVKVTQSSRYLVKRTGEKVFLECVQDMDHENMFWYRQDPGLGLRLIYFSYDVKMKEKGDIPEGYSVSREKKERFSLILESASTNQTSMYLCASMSRRSGNTIYFGEGSWLTVV.

CDR3 nucleotide sequence: TGTGCCAGCAGCCGGGGGGCAGGACGCTCCTACGAGCAGTACTTC. This codes for CASSRGAGRSYEQYF. The rearrangement uses TRBV11-2 and TRBJ2-7; tentatively, D is TRBD2 (7 bases). Germline V CDR1 and CDR2: SGHAT, FQNNGV. Deletions cut 5 bases from V and 0 bases from J, with 14 bases between. The CDR3 spans 15 residues.

The J gene is TRBJ2-3, the V gene TRBV9, with a possible D match to TRBD1 (6 bases). Germline CDR1 reads SGDLS; CDR2 reads YYNGEE. The germline V and J ends were trimmed by 3 bases and 3 bases, with 8 bases remaining between them. The CDR3 totals 13 residues. This chain's CDR3 is CASSAQGTDTQYF. The DNA of the CDR3 is TGTGCCAGCAGCGCACAGGGAACAGATACGCAGTATTTT.

The CDR3 protein is CASSPDFSYEQYF. The CDR3 DNA reads as TGTGCCAGCTCACCGGACTTCTCCTACGAGCAGTACTTC. V and J are TRBV18 and TRBJ2-7, with TRBD2 as a possible D gene (5 bases). V was cut by 3 bases and J by 0 bases, with 6 bases left in between. The CDR3 has 13 residues. From germline, CDR1 is KGHSH and CDR2 LQKENI.

The chain recombines TRBV6-5 with TRBJ1-1; possibly TRBD1 for D (6 bases). The ends were cut back, 5 bases at V and 5 bases at J, with 9 bases in the middle. Germline V lookup: CDR1 MNHEY, CDR2 SVGAGI. This CDR3 has 12 residues. The CDR3 reads CASSTGKTEAFF. CDR3 nucleotide sequence: TGTGCCAGCAGTACAGGGAAGACTGAAGCTTTCTTT.

The V gene is TRBV14, the J gene TRBJ1-6; D ambiguous. Germline V gene data show CDR1 as SGHDN and CDR2 as FVKESK. The CDR3 runs 13 residues. V lost 5 bases and J 7 bases, leaving 9 bases between the germline ends. CDR3 nucleotides: TGTGCCAGCAGCTCGAGAGGAAATTCACCCCTCCACTTT. Amino acid sequence: CASSSRGNSPLHF.

The chain joins TRBV5-4 to TRBJ1-4; the match to TRBD1 covers 7 bases. Germline trimming cut 5 bases from V and 1 base from J; bases unmatched to any gene: 2. Germline V gene lookup returns CDR1 SGHNT and CDR2 YYREEE (reference sequence). This CDR3 is built from 14 residues. The CDR3 here is CASSPGGTNEKLFF. The CDR3 coding sequence is TGTGCCAGCAGTCCAGGGGGAACTAATGAAAAACTGTTTTTT.

This clone has just one count. V is TRBV5-1 and J is TRBJ1-2; 7 bases align to TRBD1. CDR3 size: 15 residues. Unmatched junction bases numbered 16, after V lost 4 bases and J lost 10 bases. Looked up from germline, CDR1 is SGHRS and CDR2 is YFSETQ. CDR3 sequence reads: CASSPYAGTDNNYTF. As DNA, the CDR3 is TGCGCCAGCAGCCCCTACGCCGGGACAGACAACAACTACACCTTC.